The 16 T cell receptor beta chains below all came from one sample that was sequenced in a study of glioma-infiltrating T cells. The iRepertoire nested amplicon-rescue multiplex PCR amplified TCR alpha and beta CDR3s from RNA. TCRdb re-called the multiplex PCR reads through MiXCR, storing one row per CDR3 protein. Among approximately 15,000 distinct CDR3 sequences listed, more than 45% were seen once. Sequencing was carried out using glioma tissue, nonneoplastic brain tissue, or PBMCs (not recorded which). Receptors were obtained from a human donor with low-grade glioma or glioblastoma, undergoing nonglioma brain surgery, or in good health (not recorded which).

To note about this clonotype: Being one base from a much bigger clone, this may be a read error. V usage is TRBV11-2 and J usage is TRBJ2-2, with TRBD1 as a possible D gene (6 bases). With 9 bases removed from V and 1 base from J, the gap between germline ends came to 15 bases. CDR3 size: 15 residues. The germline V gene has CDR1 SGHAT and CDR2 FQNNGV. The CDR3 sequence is CARSHREGNTGELFF. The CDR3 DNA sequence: TGTGCCAGGAGCCACAGGGAAGGGAACACCGGGGAGCTGTTTTTT. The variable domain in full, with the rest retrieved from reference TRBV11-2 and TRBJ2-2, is EAGVAQSPRYKIIEKRQSVAFWCNPISGHATLYWYQQILGQGPKLLIQFQNNGVVDDSQLPKDRFSAERLKGVDSTLKIQPAKLEDSAVYLCARSHREGNTGELFFGEGSRLTVL.

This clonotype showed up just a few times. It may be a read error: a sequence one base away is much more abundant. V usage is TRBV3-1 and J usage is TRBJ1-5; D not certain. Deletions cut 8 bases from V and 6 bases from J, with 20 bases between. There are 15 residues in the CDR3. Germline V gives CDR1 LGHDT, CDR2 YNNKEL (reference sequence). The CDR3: CASGSRSDGLQPQHF. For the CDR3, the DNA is TGTGCCAGCGGCTCCCGCTCGGACGGACTTCAGCCCCAGCATTTT.

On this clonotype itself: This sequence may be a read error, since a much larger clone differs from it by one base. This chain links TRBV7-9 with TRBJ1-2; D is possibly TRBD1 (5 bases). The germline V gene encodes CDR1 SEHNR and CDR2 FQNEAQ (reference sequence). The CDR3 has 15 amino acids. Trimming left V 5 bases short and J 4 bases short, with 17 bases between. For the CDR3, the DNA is TGTGCCAGCAGCCCAAGTGGGACTCCTGGCTATGGCTACACCTTC. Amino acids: CASSPSGTPGYGYTF. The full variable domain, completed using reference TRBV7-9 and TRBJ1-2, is DTGVSQNPRHKITKRGQNVTFRCDPISEHNRLYWYRQTLGQGPEFLTYFQNEAQLEKSRLLSDRFSAERPKGSFSTLEIQRTEQGDSAMYLCASSPSGTPGYGYTFGSGTRLTVV.

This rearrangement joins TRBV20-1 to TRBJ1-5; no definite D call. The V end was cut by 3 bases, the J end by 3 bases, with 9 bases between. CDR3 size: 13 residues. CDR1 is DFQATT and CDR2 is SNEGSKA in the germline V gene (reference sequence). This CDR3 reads CSASSGVNQPQHF. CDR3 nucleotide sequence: TGCAGTGCTAGTTCGGGCGTCAATCAGCCCCAGCATTTT.

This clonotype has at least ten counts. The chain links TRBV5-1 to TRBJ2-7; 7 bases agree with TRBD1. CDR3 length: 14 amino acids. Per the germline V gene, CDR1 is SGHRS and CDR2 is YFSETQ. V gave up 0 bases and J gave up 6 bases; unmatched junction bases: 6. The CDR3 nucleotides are TGCGCCAGCAGCTTGGAAGGGGGCATAGGCGAGCAGTACTTC. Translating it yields CASSLEGGIGEQYF.

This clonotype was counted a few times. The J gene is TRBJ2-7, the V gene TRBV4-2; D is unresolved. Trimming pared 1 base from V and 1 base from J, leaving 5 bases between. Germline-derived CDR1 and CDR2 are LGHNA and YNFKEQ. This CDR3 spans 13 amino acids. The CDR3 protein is CASSQVGSYEQYF. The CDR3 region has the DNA TGTGCCAGCAGCCAAGTTGGTTCCTACGAGCAGTACTTC.

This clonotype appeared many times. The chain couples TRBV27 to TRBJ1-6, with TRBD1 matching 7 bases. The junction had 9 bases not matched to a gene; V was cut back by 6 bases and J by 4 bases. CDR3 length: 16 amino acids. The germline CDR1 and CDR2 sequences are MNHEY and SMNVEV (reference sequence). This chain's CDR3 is CASSDKTGVYNSPLHF. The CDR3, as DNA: TGTGCCAGCAGCGACAAAACAGGGGTGTATAATTCACCCCTCCACTTT.

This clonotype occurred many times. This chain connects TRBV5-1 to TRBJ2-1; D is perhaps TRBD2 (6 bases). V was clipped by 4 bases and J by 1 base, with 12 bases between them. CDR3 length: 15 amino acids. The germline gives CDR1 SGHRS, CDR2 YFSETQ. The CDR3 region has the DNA TGCGCCAGCAGCCCGGACTATGGGTCCTACAATGAGCAGTTCTTC. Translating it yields CASSPDYGSYNEQFF.

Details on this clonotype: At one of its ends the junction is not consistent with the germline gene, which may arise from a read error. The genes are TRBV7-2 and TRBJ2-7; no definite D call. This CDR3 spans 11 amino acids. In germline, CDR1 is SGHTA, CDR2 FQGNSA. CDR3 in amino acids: CASSSLYKQYF. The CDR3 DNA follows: TGTGCCAGCAGCTCCCTCTACAAGCAGTACTTC. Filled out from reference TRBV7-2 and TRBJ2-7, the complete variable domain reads GAGVSQSPSNKVTEKGKDVELRCDPISGHTALYWYRQSLGQGLEFLIYFQGNSAPDKSGLPSDRFSAERTGGSVSTLTIQRTQQEDSAVYLCASSSLYKQYFGPGTRLTVT.

The CDR3 sequence is CASSSTGATEAFF. The CDR3 region has the DNA TGTGCCAGTAGTTCCACAGGGGCAACTGAAGCTTTCTTT. The chain employs TRBV19 and TRBJ1-1; 7 nucleotides line up with TRBD1. The CDR3 extends over 13 amino acids. Germline lookup yields CDR1 LNHDA and CDR2 SQIVND (reference sequence). The J segment lost 5 bases and the V segment lost 5 bases, leaving 5 bases of the junction unmatched.

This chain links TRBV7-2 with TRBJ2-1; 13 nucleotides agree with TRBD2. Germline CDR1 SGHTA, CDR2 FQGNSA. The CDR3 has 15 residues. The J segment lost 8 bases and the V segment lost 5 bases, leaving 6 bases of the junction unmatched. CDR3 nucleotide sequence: TGTGCCAGCAGCAGGACTAGCGGGAGAACGCATGAGCAGTTCTTC. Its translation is CASSRTSGRTHEQFF.

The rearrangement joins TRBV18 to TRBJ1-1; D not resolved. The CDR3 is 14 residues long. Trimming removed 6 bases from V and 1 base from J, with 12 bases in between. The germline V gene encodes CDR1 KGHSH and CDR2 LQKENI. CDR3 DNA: TGTGCCAGCTCTCTACAGAGTCAGAACACTGAAGCTTTCTTT. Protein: CASSLQSQNTEAFF.

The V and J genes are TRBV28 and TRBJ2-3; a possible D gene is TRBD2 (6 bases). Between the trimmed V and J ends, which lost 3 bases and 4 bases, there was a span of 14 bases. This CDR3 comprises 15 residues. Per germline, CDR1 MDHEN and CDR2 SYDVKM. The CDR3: CASSLDGSVPDTQYF. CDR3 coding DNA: TGTGCCAGCAGTTTGGACGGGAGCGTTCCAGATACGCAGTATTTT.

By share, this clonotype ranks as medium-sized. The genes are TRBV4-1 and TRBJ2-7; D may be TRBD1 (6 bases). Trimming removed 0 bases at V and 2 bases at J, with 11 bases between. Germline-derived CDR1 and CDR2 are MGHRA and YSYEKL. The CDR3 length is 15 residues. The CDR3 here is CASSQDFPGAYEQYF. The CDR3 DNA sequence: TGCGCCAGCAGCCAAGATTTTCCAGGGGCCTACGAGCAGTACTTC.

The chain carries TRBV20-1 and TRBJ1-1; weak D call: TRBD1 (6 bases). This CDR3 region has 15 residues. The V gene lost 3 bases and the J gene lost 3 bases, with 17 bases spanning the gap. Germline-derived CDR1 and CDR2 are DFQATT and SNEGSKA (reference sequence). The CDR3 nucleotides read TGCAGTGCTAGTTCCGACAGGCCCTTCTACACTGAAGCTTTCTTT. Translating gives CSASSDRPFYTEAFF.

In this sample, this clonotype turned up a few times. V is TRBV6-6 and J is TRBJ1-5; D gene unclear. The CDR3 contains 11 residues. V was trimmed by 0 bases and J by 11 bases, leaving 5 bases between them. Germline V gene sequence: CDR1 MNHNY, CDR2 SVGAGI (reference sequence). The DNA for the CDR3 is TGTGCCAGCAGTTACTCTGGGGCCCAGCATTTT. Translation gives CASSYSGAQHF.